Listed here is a single T cell receptor beta chain. The antigen is not known. A universal primer site was added by template switching, and unique molecular identifiers were carried by the cDNA. MiXCR, run by TCRdb on the 5' RACE reads, gives a single entry per CDR3 protein. The sample carries around 100,000 distinct CDR3 sequences, 5.9% recorded once. This record belongs to a study of identical twins. The study's findings and limits: Sharing of beta out-of-frame sequences by twins showed a weaker excess. Partly confounded zero-insertion analyses could result from invariant MAIT and iNKT cells. Reduced insertions were recorded for abundant cord blood beta clonotypes, with no such pattern in memory repertoires.

Germline V gene data show CDR1 as MGHRA and CDR2 as YSYEKL. V was clipped by 4 bases and J by 4 bases; unmatched bases: 6. The CDR3 loop spans 15 amino acids. The clonotype originates from a woman between 50 and 59 years old in good health. Sequenced sample: memory T cells sorted from blood. The genes are TRBV4-1 and TRBJ2-7; 11 positions agree with TRBD2. The CDR3 nucleotides read TGCGCCAGCAGCCCCACTAGCGGGAGAGTATACGAGCAGTACTTC. Translated: CASSPTSGRVYEQYF.